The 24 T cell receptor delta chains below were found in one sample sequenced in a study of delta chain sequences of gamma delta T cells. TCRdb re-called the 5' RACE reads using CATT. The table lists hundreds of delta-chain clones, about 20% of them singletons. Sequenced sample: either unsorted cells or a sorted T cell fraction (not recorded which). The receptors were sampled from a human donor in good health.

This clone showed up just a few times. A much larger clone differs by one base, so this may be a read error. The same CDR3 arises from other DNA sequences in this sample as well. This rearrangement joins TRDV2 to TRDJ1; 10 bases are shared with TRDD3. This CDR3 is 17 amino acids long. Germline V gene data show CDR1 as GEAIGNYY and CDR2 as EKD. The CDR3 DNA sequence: TGCGCCTGTGACACAGTCGGGGGGATACGGAACACCGATAAACTCATCTTT. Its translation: CACDTVGGIRNTDKLIF.

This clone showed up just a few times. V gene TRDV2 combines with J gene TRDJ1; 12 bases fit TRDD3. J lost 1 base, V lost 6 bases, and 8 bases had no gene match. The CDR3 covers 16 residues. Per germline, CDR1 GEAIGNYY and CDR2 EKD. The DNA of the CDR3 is TGTGCCTGTTTACCACTGGGGGATACAGGCACCGATAAACTCATCTTT. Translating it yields CACLPLGDTGTDKLIF.

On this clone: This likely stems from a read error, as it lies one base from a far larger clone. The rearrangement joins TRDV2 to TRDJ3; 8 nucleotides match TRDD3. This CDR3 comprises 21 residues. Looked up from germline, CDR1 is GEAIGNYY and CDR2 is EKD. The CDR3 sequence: CACDPVHTLGDSSWVTRQMFF. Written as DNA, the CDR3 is TGTGCCTGTGACCCCGTTCACACGCTGGGGGACTCTTCCTGGGTCACCCGACAGATGTTTTTC.

The CDR3 DNA is TGTGCCTGTGACACCTTACTGGGGGATACATTCTCCTGGGACACCCGACAGATGTTTTTC. Translation: CACDTLLGDTFSWDTRQMFF. The chain carries TRDV2 and TRDJ3, with TRDD3 identical over 12 bases. Germline V gives CDR1 GEAIGNYY, CDR2 EKD. The CDR3 covers 20 residues. V shed 0 bases and J 0 bases; nucleotides not matched to a gene: 5.

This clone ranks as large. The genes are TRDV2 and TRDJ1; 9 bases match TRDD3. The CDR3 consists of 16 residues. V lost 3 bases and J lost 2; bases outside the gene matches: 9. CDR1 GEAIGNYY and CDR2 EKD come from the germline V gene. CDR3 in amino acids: CACDSLLGDLTDKLIF. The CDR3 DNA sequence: TGTGCCTGTGACTCTTTACTGGGGGACTTGACCGATAAACTCATCTTT.

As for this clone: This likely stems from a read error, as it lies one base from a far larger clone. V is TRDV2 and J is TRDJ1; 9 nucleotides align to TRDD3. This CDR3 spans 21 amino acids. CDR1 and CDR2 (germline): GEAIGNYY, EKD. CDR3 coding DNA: TGTGCCTGTGGCACCCTCCGGCCTACGCAACTGGGGGACCCGTACACCGATAAACTCATCTTT. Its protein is CACGTLRPTQLGDPYTDKLIF.

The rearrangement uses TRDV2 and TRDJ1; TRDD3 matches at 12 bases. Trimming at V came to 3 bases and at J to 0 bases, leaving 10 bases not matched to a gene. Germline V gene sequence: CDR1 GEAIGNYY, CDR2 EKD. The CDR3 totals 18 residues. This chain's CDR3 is CACDPVLGDTKYTDKLIF. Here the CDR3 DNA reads TGTGCCTGTGACCCAGTACTGGGGGATACTAAGTACACCGATAAACTCATCTTT.

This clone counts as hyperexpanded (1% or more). This chain's CDR3 is CACDTTGGYPSRGDKLIF. The DNA of the CDR3 is TGTGCCTGTGACACCACTGGGGGATACCCCTCTCGTGGCGATAAACTCATCTTT. The chain has TRDV2 and TRDJ1; 12 bases line up with TRDD3. Trimming cost V 0 bases and J 4 bases; bases outside gene matches: 11. Germline assignment: CDR1 GEAIGNYY and CDR2 EKD. The CDR3 runs 18 residues.

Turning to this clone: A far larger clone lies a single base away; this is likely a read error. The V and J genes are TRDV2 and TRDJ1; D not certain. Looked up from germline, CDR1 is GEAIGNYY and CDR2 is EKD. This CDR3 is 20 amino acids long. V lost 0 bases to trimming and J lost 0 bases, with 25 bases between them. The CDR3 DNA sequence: TGTGCCTGTGACACCGTTAGGGCCATCTGTGGACCCGAGTACACCGATAAACTCATCTTT. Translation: CACDTVRAICGPEYTDKLIF.

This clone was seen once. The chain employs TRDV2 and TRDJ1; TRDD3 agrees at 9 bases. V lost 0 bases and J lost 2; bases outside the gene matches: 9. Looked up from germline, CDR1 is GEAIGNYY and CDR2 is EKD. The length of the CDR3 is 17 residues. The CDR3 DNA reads TGTGCCTGTGACACCGTGGTGGGGGATAAAGGAACCGATAAACTCATCTTT. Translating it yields CACDTVVGDKGTDKLIF.

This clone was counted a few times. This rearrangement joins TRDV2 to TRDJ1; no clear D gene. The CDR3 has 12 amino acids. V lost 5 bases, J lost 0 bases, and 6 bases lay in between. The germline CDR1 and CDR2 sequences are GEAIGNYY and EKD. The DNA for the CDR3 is TGTGCCTGTGTCAAGTACACCGATAAACTCATCTTT. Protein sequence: CACVKYTDKLIF.

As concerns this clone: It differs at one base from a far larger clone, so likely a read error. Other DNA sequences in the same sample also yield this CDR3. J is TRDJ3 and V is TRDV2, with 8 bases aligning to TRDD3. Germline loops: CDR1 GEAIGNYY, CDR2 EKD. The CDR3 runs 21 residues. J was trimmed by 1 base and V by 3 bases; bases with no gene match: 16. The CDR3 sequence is CACDPVHTLGDSSWDTRQMFF. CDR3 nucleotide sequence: TGTGCCTGTGACCCCGTCCACACGCTGGGGGACTCTTCCTGGGACACCCGACAGATGTTTTTC.

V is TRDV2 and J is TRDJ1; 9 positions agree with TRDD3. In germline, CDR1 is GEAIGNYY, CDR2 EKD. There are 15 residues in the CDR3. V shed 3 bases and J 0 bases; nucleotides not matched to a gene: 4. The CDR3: CACDVLGEYTDKLIF. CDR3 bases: TGTGCCTGTGACGTACTGGGGGAGTACACCGATAAACTCATCTTT.

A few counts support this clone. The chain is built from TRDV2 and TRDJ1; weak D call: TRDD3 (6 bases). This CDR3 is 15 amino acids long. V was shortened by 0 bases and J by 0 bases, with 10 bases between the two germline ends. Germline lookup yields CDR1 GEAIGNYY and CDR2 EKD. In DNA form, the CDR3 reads TGTGCCTGTGACACCGTTGGGGGTAACACCGATAAACTCATCTTT. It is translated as CACDTVGGNTDKLIF.

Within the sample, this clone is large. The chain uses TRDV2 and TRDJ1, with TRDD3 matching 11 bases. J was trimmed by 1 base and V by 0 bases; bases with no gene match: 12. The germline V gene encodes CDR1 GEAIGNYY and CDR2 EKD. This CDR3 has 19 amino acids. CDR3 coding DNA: TGTGCCTGTGACACCGTTAAGGCTGGGGGATACAAGGGCACCGATAAACTCATCTTT. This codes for CACDTVKAGGYKGTDKLIF.

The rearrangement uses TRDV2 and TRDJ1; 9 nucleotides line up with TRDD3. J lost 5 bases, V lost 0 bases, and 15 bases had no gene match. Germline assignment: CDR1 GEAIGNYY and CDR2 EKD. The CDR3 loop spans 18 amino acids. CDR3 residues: CACDTVDLSGGSSDKLIF. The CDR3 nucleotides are TGTGCCTGTGACACCGTGGACCTTTCTGGGGGATCCTCTGATAAACTCATCTTT.

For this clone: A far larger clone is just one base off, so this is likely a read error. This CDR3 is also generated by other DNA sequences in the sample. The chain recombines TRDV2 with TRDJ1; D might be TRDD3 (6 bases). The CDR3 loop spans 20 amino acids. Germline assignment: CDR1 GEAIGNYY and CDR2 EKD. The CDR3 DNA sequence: TGTGCCTGCGACACCGTTAGGGCCATCTGGGGACCCGAGTACACCGATAAACTCATCTTT. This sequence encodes CACDTVRAIWGPEYTDKLIF.

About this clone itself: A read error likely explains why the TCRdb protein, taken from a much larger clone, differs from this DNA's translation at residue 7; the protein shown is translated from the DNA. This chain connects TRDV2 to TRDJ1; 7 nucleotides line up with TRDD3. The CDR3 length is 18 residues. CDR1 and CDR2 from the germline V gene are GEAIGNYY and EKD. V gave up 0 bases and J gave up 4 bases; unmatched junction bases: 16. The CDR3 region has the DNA TGTGCCTGTGACACCACTGTGGGATACCCCTCTCGTGGCGATAAACTCATCTTT. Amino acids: CACDTTVGYPSRGDKLIF.

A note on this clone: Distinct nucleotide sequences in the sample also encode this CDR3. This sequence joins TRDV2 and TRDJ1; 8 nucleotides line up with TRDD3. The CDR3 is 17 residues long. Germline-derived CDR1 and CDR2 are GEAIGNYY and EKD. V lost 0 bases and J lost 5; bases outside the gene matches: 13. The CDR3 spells CACDTVLGDRTGDKLIF. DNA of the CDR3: TGTGCCTGTGACACCGTCCTGGGGGACCGAACAGGTGATAAACTCATCTTT.

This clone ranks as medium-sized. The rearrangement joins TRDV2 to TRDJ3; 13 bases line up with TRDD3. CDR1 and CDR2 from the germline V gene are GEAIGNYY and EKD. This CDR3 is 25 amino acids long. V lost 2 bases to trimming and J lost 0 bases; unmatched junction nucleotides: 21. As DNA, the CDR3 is TGTGCCTGTGACAAAGTACTGGGGGATACGGTGGGGCGTGCCGGGAGCTCCTGGGACACCCGACAGATGTTTTTC. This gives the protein CACDKVLGDTVGRAGSSWDTRQMFF.

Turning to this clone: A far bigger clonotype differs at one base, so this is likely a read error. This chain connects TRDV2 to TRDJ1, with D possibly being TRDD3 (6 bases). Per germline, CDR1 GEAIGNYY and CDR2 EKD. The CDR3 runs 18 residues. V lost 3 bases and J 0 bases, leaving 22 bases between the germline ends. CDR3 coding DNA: TGTGCCTGTGACCCCCTTCTGGGGATTCGCCAAAACACCGATAAACTCATCTTT. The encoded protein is CACDPLLGIRQNTDKLIF.

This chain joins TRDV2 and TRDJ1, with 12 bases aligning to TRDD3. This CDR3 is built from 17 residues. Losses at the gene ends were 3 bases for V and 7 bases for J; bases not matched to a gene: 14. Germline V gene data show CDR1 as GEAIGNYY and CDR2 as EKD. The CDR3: CACDSLSTGGYLGKLIF. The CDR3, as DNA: TGTGCCTGTGACTCACTTAGTACTGGGGGATACCTCGGTAAACTCATCTTT.

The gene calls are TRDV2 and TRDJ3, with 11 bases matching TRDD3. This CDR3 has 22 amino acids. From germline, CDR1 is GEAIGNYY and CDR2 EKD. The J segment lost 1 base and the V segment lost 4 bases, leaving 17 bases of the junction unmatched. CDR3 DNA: TGTGCCTGTGAATACACAGGTCTGGGGGATACTCGAGAGTCCTGGGACACCCGACAGATGTTTTTC. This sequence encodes CACEYTGLGDTRESWDTRQMFF.

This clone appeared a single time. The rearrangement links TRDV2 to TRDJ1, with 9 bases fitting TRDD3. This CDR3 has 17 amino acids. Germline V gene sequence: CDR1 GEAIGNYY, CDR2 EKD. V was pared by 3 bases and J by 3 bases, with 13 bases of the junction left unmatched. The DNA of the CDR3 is TGTGCCTGTGACCGAGTGGGGGGGATACAGCGGGCCGATAAACTCATCTTT. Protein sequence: CACDRVGGIQRADKLIF.